This T cell receptor (beta chain) derives from a study of identical twins (TCRdb year 2016). General notes on the study: To test whether fetal clonotypes persist, this study deep-sequenced TCR alpha and beta repertoires from monozygotic twins, from unrelated adults of various ages, and from cord blood. To rule out contamination, the twin experiments were replicated at different times with different library preparation protocols. What the research found in general, with its limitations: Compared with coincidental sharing between unrelated individuals, an excess of low generation-probability sequences was observed among out-of-frame TCR alpha sequences shared between twins. In beta out-of-frame sequences, excess twin sharing was weaker, because having fewer shared sequences lowered the signal-to-noise ratio. Invariant T cells such as MAIT and iNKT could partly confound zero-insertion analyses, although diverse VJ usage argued against such confounding for most clonotypes. Because the same donors could not be followed over many years, the conclusions depended on cross-sectional statistical analysis. Fewer insertions were carried by abundant cord blood beta clonotypes, a similar but weaker trend appeared in young adult naive repertoires, and no such trend appeared in memory repertoires. Recombination models systematically underestimated out-of-frame TCR alpha sharing in monozygotic twins but agreed with sharing between unrelated individuals.

V and J are truncated by 1 base and 9 bases respectively, leaving an intervening sequence of 22 bases. From a lookup of the germline V gene (reference sequence), CDR1 and CDR2 are DFQATT and SNEGSKA. The CDR3 starts with the cysteine, ends with the phenylalanine, and has 16 residues. Just CDR3 DNA is preserved here, 48 bases in frame from base 1. Only healthy Caucasian donors were included. The researchers also sequenced three unrelated adults who were not twins: a male aged 18 to 29, a male aged 50 to 60, and a female aged 50 to 60. Miltenyi CD45RO+ enrichment and human naive T-cell isolation kits were used to isolate memory (CD45RO+) and naive T cells from PBMC. This clonotype was detected only a few times. Its antigen specificity is not known. One base away there is no much larger clone; base qualities are not given. The library was made by 5' RACE. TCRdb lists the instrument as Illumina HiSeq 2000. A universal primer binding site was added through template switching, and the final cDNA carried a unique molecular identifier so that TCR cDNA molecules could be counted accurately. Specific primers in the conserved constant-segment region were used to synthesize first-strand cDNA for the TCR alpha and beta chains. To control for contamination, every cDNA library carried two barcodes: a SMART-Mk sample barcode plus Illumina barcodes. TruSeq adapter sequences and Illumina sample barcodes were added in two successive PCR steps. The TCR alpha and beta cDNA libraries were sequenced on the Illumina HiSeq platform using custom primers. In the paper's pipeline: MiGEC processed the raw reads to extract unique molecular identifiers, while MiXCR was used to determine the CDR3 positions. Recombination models were inferred per individual with the repgenHMM and IGoR tools using an EM algorithm. Shared clonotype analysis was performed with the tcR package in R, normalizing sharing by the product of cloneset sizes. To study raw recombination free of thymic and clonal selection effects, out-of-frame nonproductive sequences were analyzed. TCRdb redid the processing of the public reads, applying fastp at Q25 and MiXCR, and retained in-frame beta chains. Identical CDR3 proteins give one entry, which carries the most common genes and DNA. These V and J calls rely on TCRdb rather than the paper's analysis. In this sample the table shows around 670,000 distinct CDR3 sequences, around 6% of which occur a single time. The leading ten clones occupy approximately 1.6% of the sample.

The receptor was isolated from a man aged 18 to 29 in good health. This chain is built from TRBV20-1 and TRBJ2-1; the D call is tentative, TRBD1 or TRBD2, as each matches 5 bases. Sequenced material: naive T cells sorted from blood. Sample cell subset or site, as interpreted from the label and publication: cells isolated with a human naive T-cell isolation kit. In nucleotide form, the sequence is TGCAGTGCTAGAGTAATGCGCAGGGACGGGCTAGGTGAGCAGTTCTTC. Its protein is CSARVMRRDGLGEQFF.